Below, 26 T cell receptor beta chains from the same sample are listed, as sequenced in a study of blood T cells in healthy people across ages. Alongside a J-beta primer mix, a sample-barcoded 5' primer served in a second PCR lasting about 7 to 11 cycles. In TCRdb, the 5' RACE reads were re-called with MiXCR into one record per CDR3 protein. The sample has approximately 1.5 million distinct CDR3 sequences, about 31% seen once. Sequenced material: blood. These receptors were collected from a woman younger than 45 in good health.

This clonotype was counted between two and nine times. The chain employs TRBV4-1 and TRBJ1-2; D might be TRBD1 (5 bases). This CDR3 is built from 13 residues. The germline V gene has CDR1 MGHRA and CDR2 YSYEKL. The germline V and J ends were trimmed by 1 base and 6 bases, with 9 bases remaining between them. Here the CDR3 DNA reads TGCGCCAGCAGCCAAGCCAGGGCCCATGGCTACACCTTC. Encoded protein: CASSQARAHGYTF.

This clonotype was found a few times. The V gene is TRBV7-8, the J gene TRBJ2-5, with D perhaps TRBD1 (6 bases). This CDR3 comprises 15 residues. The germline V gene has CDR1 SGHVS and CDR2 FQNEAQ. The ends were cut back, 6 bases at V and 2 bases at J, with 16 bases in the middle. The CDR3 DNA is TGTGCCAGCAGACCCAGGGACACATCACAAGAGACCCAGTACTTC. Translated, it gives CASRPRDTSQETQYF.

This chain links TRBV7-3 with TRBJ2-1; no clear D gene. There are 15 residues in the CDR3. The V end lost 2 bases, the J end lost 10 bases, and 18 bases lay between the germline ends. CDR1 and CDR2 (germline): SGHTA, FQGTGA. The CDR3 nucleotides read TGTGCCAGCAGCTTAGAGGCTGGCGGCTCAGGCGAGCAGTTCTTC. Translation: CASSLEAGGSGEQFF.

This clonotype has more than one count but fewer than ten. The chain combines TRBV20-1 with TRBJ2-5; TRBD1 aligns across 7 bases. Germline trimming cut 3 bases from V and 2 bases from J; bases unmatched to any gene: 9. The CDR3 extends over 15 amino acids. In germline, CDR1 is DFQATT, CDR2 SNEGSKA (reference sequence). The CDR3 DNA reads TGCAGTGCTAGCCCCAAAAACAGGGGACAAGAGACCCAGTACTTC. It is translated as CSASPKNRGQETQYF.

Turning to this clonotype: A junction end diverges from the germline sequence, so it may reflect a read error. CDR3 sequence: CASGQDPSFKFYTF. As DNA, the CDR3 is TGCGCCAGCGGCCAAGATCCGAGTTTCAAATTCTACACCTTC. The V and J genes are TRBV4-1 and TRBJ1-2; D not certain. The CDR3 runs 14 residues. Germline V gene data show CDR1 as MGHRA and CDR2 as YSYEKL.

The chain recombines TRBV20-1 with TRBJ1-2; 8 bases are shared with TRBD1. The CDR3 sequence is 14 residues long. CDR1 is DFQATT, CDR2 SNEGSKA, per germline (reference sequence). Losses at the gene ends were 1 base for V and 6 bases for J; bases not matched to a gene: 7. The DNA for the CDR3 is TGCAGTGCTAGAGGGGCAGGGGGCCAAAATGGCTACACCTTC. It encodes CSARGAGGQNGYTF.

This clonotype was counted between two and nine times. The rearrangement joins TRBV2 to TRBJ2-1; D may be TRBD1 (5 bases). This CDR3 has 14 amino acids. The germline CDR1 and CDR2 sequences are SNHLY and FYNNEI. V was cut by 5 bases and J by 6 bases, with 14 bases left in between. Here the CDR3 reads CASSRTSAANEQFF. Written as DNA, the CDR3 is TGTGCCAGCAGTAGGACATCCGCGGCCAATGAGCAGTTCTTC.

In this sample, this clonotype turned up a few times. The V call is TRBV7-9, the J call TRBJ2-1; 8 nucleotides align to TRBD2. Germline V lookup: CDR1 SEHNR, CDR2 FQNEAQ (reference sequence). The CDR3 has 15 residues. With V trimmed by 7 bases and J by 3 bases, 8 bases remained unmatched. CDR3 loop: CASTTGLGDYNEQFF. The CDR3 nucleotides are TGTGCCAGCACCACGGGACTAGGGGACTACAATGAGCAGTTCTTC.

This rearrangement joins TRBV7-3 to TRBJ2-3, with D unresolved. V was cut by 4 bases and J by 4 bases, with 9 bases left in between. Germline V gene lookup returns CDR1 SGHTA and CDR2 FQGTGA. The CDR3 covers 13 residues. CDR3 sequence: CASSSSTADTQYF. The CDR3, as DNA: TGTGCCAGCAGCTCATCGACCGCAGATACGCAGTATTTT.

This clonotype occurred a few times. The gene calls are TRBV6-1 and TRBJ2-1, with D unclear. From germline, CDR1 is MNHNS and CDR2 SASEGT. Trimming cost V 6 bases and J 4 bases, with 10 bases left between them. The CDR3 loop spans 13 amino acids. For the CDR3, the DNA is TGTGCCAGCAGCACGCCGCGATACAATGAGCAGTTCTTC. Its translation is CASSTPRYNEQFF.

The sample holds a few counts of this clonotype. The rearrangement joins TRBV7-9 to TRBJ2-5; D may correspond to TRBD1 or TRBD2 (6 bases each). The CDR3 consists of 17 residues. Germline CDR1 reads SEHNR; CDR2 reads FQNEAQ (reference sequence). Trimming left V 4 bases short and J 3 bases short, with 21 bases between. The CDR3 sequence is CASSSGESLAGEETQYF. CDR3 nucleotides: TGTGCCAGCAGCTCGGGAGAATCACTAGCAGGGGAAGAGACCCAGTACTTC.

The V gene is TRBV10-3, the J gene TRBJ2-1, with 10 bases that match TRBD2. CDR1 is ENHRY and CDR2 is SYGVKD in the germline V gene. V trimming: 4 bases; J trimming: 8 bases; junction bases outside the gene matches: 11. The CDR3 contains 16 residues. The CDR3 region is CAISGEAGGSFDEQFF. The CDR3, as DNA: TGTGCCATCAGTGGTGAAGCGGGAGGGTCTTTTGATGAGCAGTTCTTC.

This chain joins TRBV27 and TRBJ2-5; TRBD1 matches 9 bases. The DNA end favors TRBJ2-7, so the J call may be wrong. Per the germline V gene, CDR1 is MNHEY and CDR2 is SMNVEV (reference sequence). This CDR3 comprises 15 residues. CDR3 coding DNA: TGTGCCAGCAGTTCTTTTTTCTGGACAGGGGACGAGCAGTACTTC. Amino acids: CASSSFFWTGDEQYF.

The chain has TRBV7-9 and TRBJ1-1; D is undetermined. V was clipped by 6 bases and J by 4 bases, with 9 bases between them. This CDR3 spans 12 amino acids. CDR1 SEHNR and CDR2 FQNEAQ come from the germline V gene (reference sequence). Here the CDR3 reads CASSRSLTEAFF. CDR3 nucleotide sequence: TGTGCCAGCAGTCGCTCTCTCACTGAAGCTTTCTTT.

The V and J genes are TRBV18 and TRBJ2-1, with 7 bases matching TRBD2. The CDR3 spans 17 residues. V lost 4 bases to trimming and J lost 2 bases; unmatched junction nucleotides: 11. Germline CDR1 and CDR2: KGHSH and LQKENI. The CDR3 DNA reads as TGTGCCAGCTCACTTGCCACCGTGGCGGGGGCCTACAATGAGCAGTTCTTC. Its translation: CASSLATVAGAYNEQFF.

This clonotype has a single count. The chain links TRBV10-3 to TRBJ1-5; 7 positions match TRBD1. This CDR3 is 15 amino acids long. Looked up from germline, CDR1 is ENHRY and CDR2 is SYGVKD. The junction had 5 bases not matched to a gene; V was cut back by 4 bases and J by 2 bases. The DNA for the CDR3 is TGTGCCATCAGTGCCCACGGACAGGGCAATCAGCCCCAGCATTTT. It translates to CAISAHGQGNQPQHF.

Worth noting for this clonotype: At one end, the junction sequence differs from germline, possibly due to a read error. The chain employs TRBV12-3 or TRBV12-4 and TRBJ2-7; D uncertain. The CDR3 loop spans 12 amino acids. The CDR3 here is CAGSRNHYEQYF. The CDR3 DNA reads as TGTGCCGGCAGCCGAAATCACTACGAGCAGTACTTC.

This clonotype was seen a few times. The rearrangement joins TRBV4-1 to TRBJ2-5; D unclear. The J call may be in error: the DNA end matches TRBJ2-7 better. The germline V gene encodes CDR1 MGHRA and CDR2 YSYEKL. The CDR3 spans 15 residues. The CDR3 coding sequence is TGCGCCAGCAGCCAAGAGGGGTCTAGAGGCTACGAGCAGTACTTC. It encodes CASSQEGSRGYEQYF.

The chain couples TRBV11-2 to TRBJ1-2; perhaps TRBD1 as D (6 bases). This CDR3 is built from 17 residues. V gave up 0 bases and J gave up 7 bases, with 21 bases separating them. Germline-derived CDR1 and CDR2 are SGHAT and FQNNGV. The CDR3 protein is CASSLDLERGRFSGYTF. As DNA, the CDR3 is TGTGCCAGCAGCTTAGATCTCGAAAGGGGGAGGTTCAGTGGCTACACCTTC.

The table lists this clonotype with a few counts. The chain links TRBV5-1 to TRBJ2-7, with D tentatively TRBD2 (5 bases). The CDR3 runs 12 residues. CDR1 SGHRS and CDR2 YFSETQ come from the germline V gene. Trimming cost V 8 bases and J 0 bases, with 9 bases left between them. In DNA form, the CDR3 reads TGCGCCAGTGGACTGCTCTCCTACGAGCAGTACTTC. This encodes CASGLLSYEQYF. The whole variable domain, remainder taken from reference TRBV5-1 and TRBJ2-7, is KAGVTQTPRYLIKTRGQQVTLSCSPISGHRSVSWYQQTPGQGLQFLFEYFSETQRNKGNFPGRFSGRQFSNSRSEMNVSTLELGDSALYLCASGLLSYEQYFGPGTRLTVT.

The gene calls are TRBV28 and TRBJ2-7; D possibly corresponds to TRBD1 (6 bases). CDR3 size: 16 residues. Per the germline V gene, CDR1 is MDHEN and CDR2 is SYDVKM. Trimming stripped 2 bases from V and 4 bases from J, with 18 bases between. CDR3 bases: TGTGCCAGCAGTTTAAACAGGGACCGACAAGGTTACGAGCAGTACTTC. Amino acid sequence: CASSLNRDRQGYEQYF. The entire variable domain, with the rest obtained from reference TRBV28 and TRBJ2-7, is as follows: DVKVTQSSRYLVKRTGEKVFLECVQDMDHENMFWYRQDPGLGLRLIYFSYDVKMKEKGDIPEGYSVSREKKERFSLILESASTNQTSMYLCASSLNRDRQGYEQYFGPGTRLTVT.

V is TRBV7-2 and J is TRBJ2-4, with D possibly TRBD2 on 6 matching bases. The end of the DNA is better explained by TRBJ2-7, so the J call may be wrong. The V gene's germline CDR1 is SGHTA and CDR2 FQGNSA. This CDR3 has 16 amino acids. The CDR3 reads CASSLATGGAYYEQYF. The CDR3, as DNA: TGTGCCAGCAGCTTAGCGACGGGCGGGGCCTACTACGAGCAGTACTTC.

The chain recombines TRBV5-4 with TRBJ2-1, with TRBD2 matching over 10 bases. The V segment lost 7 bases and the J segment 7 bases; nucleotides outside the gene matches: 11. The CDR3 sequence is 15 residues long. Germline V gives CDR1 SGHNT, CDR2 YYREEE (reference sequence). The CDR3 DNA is TGTGCCAGCGGAAAAGGACTAGCGGTTCCGAATGAGCAGTTCTTC. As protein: CASGKGLAVPNEQFF.

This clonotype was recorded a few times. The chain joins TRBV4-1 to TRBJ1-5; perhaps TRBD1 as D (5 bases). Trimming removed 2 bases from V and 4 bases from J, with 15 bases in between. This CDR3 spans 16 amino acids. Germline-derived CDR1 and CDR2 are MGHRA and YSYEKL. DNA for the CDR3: TGCGCCAGCAGCCAAAGGGATGGACGGGGGAATCAGCCCCAGCATTTT. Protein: CASSQRDGRGNQPQHF.

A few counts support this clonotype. The CDR3 DNA sequence: TGCAGCGTTGATCTGACAGGGGATAACCAAGAGACCCAGTACTTC. Translated: CSVDLTGDNQETQYF. The chain carries TRBV29-1 and TRBJ2-5; 8 bases align to TRBD1. CDR3 length equals 15 residues. The trim removed 3 bases at V and 0 bases at J, leaving 6 bases unmatched. Germline V CDR1 and CDR2: SQVTM, ANQGSEA. Full variable domain (rest looked up from reference TRBV29-1 and TRBJ2-5): SAVISQKPSRDICQRGTSLTIQCQVDSQVTMMFWYRQQPGQSLTLIATANQGSEATYESGFVIDKFPISRPNLTFSTLTVSNMSPEDSSIYLCSVDLTGDNQETQYFGPGTRLLVL.

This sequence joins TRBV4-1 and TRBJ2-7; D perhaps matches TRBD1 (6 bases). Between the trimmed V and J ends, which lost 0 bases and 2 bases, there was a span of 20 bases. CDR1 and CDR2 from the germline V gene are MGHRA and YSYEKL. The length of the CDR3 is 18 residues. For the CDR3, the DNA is TGCGCCAGCAGCCAAGACCGAATAGACAGGTTACCAACCTACGAGCAGTACTTC. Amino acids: CASSQDRIDRLPTYEQYF.